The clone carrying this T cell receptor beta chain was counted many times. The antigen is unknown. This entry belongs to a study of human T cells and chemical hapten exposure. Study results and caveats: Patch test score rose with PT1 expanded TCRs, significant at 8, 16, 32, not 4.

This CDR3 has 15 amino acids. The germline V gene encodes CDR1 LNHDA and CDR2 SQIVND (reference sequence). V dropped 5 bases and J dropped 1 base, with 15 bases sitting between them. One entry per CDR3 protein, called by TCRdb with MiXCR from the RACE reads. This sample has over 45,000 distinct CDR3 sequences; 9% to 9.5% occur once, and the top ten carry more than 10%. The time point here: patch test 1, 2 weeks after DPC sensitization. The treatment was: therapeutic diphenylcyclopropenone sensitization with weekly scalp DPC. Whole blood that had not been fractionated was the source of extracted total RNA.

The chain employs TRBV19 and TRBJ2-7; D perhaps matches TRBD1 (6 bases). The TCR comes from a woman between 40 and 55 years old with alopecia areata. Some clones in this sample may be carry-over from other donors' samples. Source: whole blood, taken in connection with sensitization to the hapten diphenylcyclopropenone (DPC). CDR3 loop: CASSPLGTKSYEQYF. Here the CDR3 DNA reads TGTGCCAGTAGTCCGCTCGGGACAAAGTCCTACGAGCAGTACTTC.